Detailed here is one T cell receptor (beta chain). What antigen it recognizes has not been identified. No quality values exist for individual bases; no much larger clone is one base distant. The CDR3 measures 15 amino acids from cysteine to phenylalanine. Only the CDR3 part of the read is kept: 45 bases, read in frame from the first base. The V end loses 4 bases and the J end loses 4 bases, and a stretch of 13 bases separates them. Libraries were built with PCR. The sequencer was an Illumina HiSeq 2500. Molecular barcoding was employed in the preparation of TCR libraries, with unique molecular identifiers being used to normalize TCRbeta repertoire quantification. TCRdb passed the public sequencing reads through fastp at Q25 and MiXCR, retaining productive beta sequences. Under each unique CDR3 protein, matching rows form one entry showing the most common genes and DNA. A total of a few hundred thousand distinct CDR3 sequences appear in this sample, 11% of them only once. The ten largest clones add up to 4.5% to 7% of the sample.

The data are from a study of T-cell reconstitution after alpha-beta-depleted transplantation in children listed by TCRdb under 2016. For the study in its entirety: T-cell immune reconstitution after TCRalphabeta/CD19-depleted allogeneic hematopoietic cell transplantation in children was quantitatively tracked in the study by means of TCR repertoire profiling.

The rearranged chain carries TRBV12-3 or TRBV12-4 and TRBJ2-2, with the D gene tentatively TRBD1 or TRBD2, based on 6 matching bases in each. The receptor was isolated from a human donor who donated a stem cell graft to a child with acute myeloid leukemia. Sequences were derived from PBMCs from the stem cell graft donor, sampled from the stem cell graft. The nucleotides read TGTGCCAGCAGTTCTCCGGGGGCGGTCACCGGGGAGCTGTTTTTT. This translates into CASSSPGAVTGELFF.